This entry lists 16 T cell receptor beta chains sequenced from one sample in a study of blood T cell repertoires in COVID-19. Assay: immunoSEQ multiplex PCR; the TCRdb copy retains only in-frame clones and omits some. This sample has some 240,000 clones, with approximately 80% found just once. Sequenced material: peripheral blood. These receptor sequences come from a human donor in a cohort sampled during active COVID-19.

The gene calls are TRBV28 and TRBJ2-2; 8 bases map to TRBD1. From germline, CDR1 is MDHEN and CDR2 SYDVKM. This CDR3 has 15 amino acids. Trimming cost V 8 bases and J 5 bases; bases outside gene matches: 10. The CDR3 nucleotides read TGTGCCAGCCTCACGGGACAGGTTCGGACCGGGGAGCTGTTTTTT. It encodes CASLTGQVRTGELFF.

The chain couples TRBV24-1 to TRBJ2-1; D gene ambiguous. The germline V and J ends were trimmed by 7 bases and 3 bases, with 3 bases remaining between them. CDR1 is KGHDR and CDR2 is SFDVKD in the germline V gene. The CDR3 spans 11 residues. This CDR3 reads CATSLYNEQFF. The CDR3, as DNA: TGTGCCACCAGCCTCTACAATGAGCAGTTCTTC.

The chain links TRBV2 to TRBJ2-5, with D maybe TRBD2 (6 bases). This CDR3 has 16 amino acids. Germline V gene lookup returns CDR1 SNHLY and CDR2 FYNNEI. V was clipped by 7 bases and J by 5 bases, with 23 bases between them. DNA for the CDR3: TGTGCCAGCACCCGCGATACCGACGCTGGAGGGGAGACCCAGTACTTC. It is translated as CASTRDTDAGGETQYF.

This clone was seen a few times. The chain joins TRBV5-1 to TRBJ2-5; TRBD2 matches 8 bases. Per the germline V gene, CDR1 is SGHRS and CDR2 is YFSETQ. This CDR3 is built from 16 residues. V was clipped by 4 bases and J by 7 bases; unmatched bases: 15. The DNA of the CDR3 is TGCGCCAGCAGCCCCTCATGGAGCGGGGGTGAGGGGACCCAGTACTTC. Its protein product is CASSPSWSGGEGTQYF.

Worth noting for this clone: This CDR3 is also generated by other DNA sequences in the sample. This chain links TRBV7-9 with TRBJ1-4, with 8 bases that match TRBD1. Germline V gene lookup returns CDR1 SEHNR and CDR2 FQNEAQ (reference sequence). The CDR3 extends over 15 amino acids. J gave up 8 bases and V 9 bases, and 14 bases lay outside the gene matches. The CDR3, as DNA: TGTGCCAGTAGGCCTAAGGACAGGGTAGGAGAAAAACTGTTTTTT. Encoded protein: CASRPKDRVGEKLFF.

The chain couples TRBV6-6 to TRBJ1-2, with D unclear. Per the germline V gene, CDR1 is MNHNY and CDR2 is SVGAGI (reference sequence). CDR3 size: 9 residues. Trimming left V 2 bases short and J 12 bases short, with 4 bases between. CDR3 loop: CASSYPHTF. As DNA, the CDR3 is TGTGCCAGCAGTTACCCTCACACCTTC.

The V gene is TRBV29-1, the J gene TRBJ2-1; the D gene is possibly TRBD1 (6 bases). Germline V gives CDR1 SQVTM, CDR2 ANQGSEA. Trimming cost V 5 bases and J 3 bases, with 11 bases left between them. CDR3 length equals 13 residues. The CDR3 protein is CSVRTAVYNEQFF. The CDR3 region has the DNA TGCAGCGTTCGGACAGCTGTCTACAATGAGCAGTTCTTC.

The chain links TRBV6-5 to TRBJ1-2; 9 bases match TRBD1. The length of the CDR3 is 14 residues. Germline V lookup: CDR1 MNHEY, CDR2 SVGAGI. V trimming: 6 bases; J trimming: 5 bases; junction bases outside the gene matches: 7. DNA of the CDR3: TGTGCCAGCAGACCCGGACAGGGGATTTATGGCTACACCTTC. It encodes CASRPGQGIYGYTF.

The chain couples TRBV4-1 to TRBJ2-3, with TRBD2 identical over 8 bases. CDR3 length equals 16 residues. J lost 4 bases, V lost 0 bases, and 6 bases had no gene match. The germline gives CDR1 MGHRA, CDR2 YSYEKL. The CDR3 loop is CASSQDWIAGPDTQYF. The CDR3 DNA reads as TGCGCCAGCAGCCAAGATTGGATAGCGGGGCCAGATACGCAGTATTTT.

The chain is built from TRBV7-2 and TRBJ1-6, with 7 bases aligning to TRBD1. The CDR3 has 13 residues. Germline V gene lookup returns CDR1 SGHTA and CDR2 FQGNSA. The ends lost 3 bases at V and 15 bases at J; junction bases unmatched: 8. As DNA, the CDR3 is TGTGCCAGCAGCTTCCCCGGGACAGAGCGCCTCCACTTT. It yields the protein CASSFPGTERLHF. Full variable domain (remainder filled in from reference TRBV7-2 and TRBJ1-6): GAGVSQSPSNKVTEKGKDVELRCDPISGHTALYWYRQSLGQGLEFLIYFQGNSAPDKSGLPSDRFSAERTGGSVSTLTIQRTQQEDSAVYLCASSFPGTERLHFGNGTRLTVT.

The V gene is TRBV2, the J gene TRBJ2-5; D unresolved. CDR1 is SNHLY and CDR2 is FYNNEI in the germline V gene. Trimming took off 0 bases at V and 4 bases at J, with 9 bases between the two ends. The CDR3 extends over 14 amino acids. CDR3 sequence: CASSEARLPETQYF. Here the CDR3 DNA reads TGTGCCAGCAGTGAAGCGCGCCTTCCAGAGACCCAGTACTTC.

This clone was detected only a few times. V is TRBV2 and J is TRBJ1-4; 7 bases align to TRBD1. The CDR3 is 15 residues long. Germline assignment: CDR1 SNHLY and CDR2 FYNNEI. Unmatched junction bases numbered 11, after V lost 6 bases and J lost 7 bases. The CDR3 DNA sequence: TGTGCCAGCAGGGGACCCAGGGGGATGAGTGAAAAACTGTTTTTT. It codes for CASRGPRGMSEKLFF.

This rearrangement joins TRBV10-3 to TRBJ2-3, with 12 positions matching TRBD2. This CDR3 region has 16 residues. Germline V CDR1 and CDR2: ENHRY, SYGVKD. Losses at the gene ends were 5 bases for V and 6 bases for J; bases not matched to a gene: 9. In DNA, the CDR3 is TGTGCCATCAGTACCCGGGCTAGCGGGGGGGACGATACGCAGTATTTT. The encoded protein is CAISTRASGGDDTQYF.

The rearrangement joins TRBV28 to TRBJ2-1, with 7 bases fitting TRBD2. Trimming at V came to 6 bases and at J to 4 bases, leaving 6 bases not matched to a gene. Germline-derived CDR1 and CDR2 are MDHEN and SYDVKM. This CDR3 contains 14 residues. For the CDR3, the DNA is TGTGCCAGCAGGGCGGGAGTACTTTACAATGAGCAGTTCTTC. It codes for CASRAGVLYNEQFF.

The V and J genes are TRBV6-5 and TRBJ2-1; 7 bases fit TRBD1. Losses at the gene ends were 4 bases for V and 8 bases for J; bases not matched to a gene: 5. Germline V gene sequence: CDR1 MNHEY, CDR2 SVGAGI. The CDR3 extends over 13 amino acids. CDR3 protein: CASSFDRVDEQFF. CDR3 nucleotides: TGTGCCAGCAGTTTCGACAGGGTGGATGAGCAGTTCTTC.

V gene TRBV27 combines with J gene TRBJ2-5; TRBD2 matches 12 bases. This CDR3 region has 14 residues. V shed 6 bases and J 4 bases; nucleotides not matched to a gene: 3. Germline-derived CDR1 and CDR2 are MNHEY and SMNVEV (reference sequence). The CDR3 bases are TGTGCCAGCAGATCGACTAGCGGGAGAGAGACCCAGTACTTC. Protein sequence: CASRSTSGRETQYF.